A single sample is the source of the 17 T cell receptor beta chains below, sequenced in a study of early T cells in non-severe SARS-CoV-2 infection. Each CDR3 protein gets one entry after TCRdb re-called the 5' RACE reads with MiXCR. The sample has around 50,000 distinct CDR3 sequences, about 4.1% seen once; the top ten hold 6%. The material sequenced was whole blood. All receptors derive from an adult who was a healthcare worker with PCR-confirmed SARS-CoV-2 infection or an uninfected control (not recorded which).

Many counts were recorded for this clonotype. The chain employs TRBV20-1 and TRBJ2-1; 7 nucleotides agree with TRBD2. Germline assignment: CDR1 DFQATT and CDR2 SNEGSKA (reference sequence). The CDR3 covers 19 residues. The J segment lost 5 bases and the V segment lost 6 bases, leaving 25 bases of the junction unmatched. In DNA form, the CDR3 reads TGCAGTGCAAGGAACTTCAGGGCCTTTGGCGGGAGTATTGACAATGAGCAGTTCTTC. This encodes CSARNFRAFGGSIDNEQFF.

This clonotype turned up a few times. The V call is TRBV27, the J call TRBJ1-6; D unclear. Trimming removed 4 bases from V and 0 bases from J, with 4 bases in between. Germline V gene lookup returns CDR1 MNHEY and CDR2 SMNVEV (reference sequence). CDR3 length: 14 residues. This CDR3 is CASSSVSYNSPLHF. CDR3 DNA sequence: TGTGCCAGCAGTTCGGTCTCCTATAATTCACCCCTCCACTTT.

This clonotype was recorded at least ten times. The V and J genes are TRBV20-1 and TRBJ1-2; unclear D gene. Trimming cost V 6 bases and J 5 bases, with 13 bases left between them. This CDR3 has 12 residues. The germline CDR1 and CDR2 sequences are DFQATT and SNEGSKA (reference sequence). In nucleotides, the CDR3 is TGCAGTGCCGCCCCAGGCCCATATGGCTACACCTTC. As protein: CSAAPGPYGYTF.

At least ten counts were recorded for this clonotype. This chain uses TRBV11-2 with TRBJ2-1; TRBD2 aligns across 14 bases. Germline CDR1 and CDR2: SGHAT and FQNNGV. V shed 5 bases, J shed 9 bases, and the junction held 6 bases outside the gene matches. There are 15 residues in the CDR3. CDR3 in amino acids: CASSPGTSGGSEQFF. The CDR3 region has the DNA TGTGCCAGCAGCCCAGGGACTAGCGGGGGAAGTGAGCAGTTCTTC.

This clonotype has at least ten counts. The V gene is TRBV20-1, the J gene TRBJ2-3, with D possibly being TRBD2 (5 bases). CDR3 length: 15 residues. Between the trimmed V and J ends, which lost 3 bases and 3 bases, there was a span of 16 bases. Germline lookup yields CDR1 DFQATT and CDR2 SNEGSKA (reference sequence). The CDR3 protein is CSASRRSPRTDTQYF. CDR3 nucleotide sequence: TGCAGTGCTAGTCGGAGGAGTCCCAGAACAGATACGCAGTATTTT.

The chain employs TRBV5-1 and TRBJ2-7; D unclear. V was shortened by 1 base and J by 4 bases, with 21 bases between the two germline ends. Per the germline V gene, CDR1 is SGHRS and CDR2 is YFSETQ. This CDR3 contains 17 residues. CDR3: CASSLTAPGLLQYEQYF. CDR3 sequence (DNA): TGCGCCAGCAGCTTGACGGCTCCCGGGCTACTGCAGTACGAGCAGTACTTC. Full variable domain (rest looked up from reference TRBV5-1 and TRBJ2-7): KAGVTQTPRYLIKTRGQQVTLSCSPISGHRSVSWYQQTPGQGLQFLFEYFSETQRNKGNFPGRFSGRQFSNSRSEMNVSTLELGDSALYLCASSLTAPGLLQYEQYFGPGTRLTVT.

This clonotype came up many times. The CDR3 loop reads CASRISPGQGAYGANVLTF. CDR3 coding DNA: TGCGCCAGCAGGATTTCTCCGGGACAGGGGGCTTATGGGGCCAACGTCCTGACTTTC. The V call is TRBV5-1, the J call TRBJ2-6, with 12 bases that match TRBD1. Trimming removed 5 bases from V and 3 bases from J; junction bases left unmatched: 12. Germline lookup yields CDR1 SGHRS and CDR2 YFSETQ. The CDR3 has 19 residues.

This clonotype was counted many times. V is TRBV6-1 and J is TRBJ2-2, with D uncertain. The CDR3 has 12 residues. Germline lookup yields CDR1 MNHNS and CDR2 SASEGT. Trimming pared 3 bases from V and 7 bases from J, leaving 6 bases between. CDR3 nucleotides: TGTGCCAGCAGTGAGTCTATCGGGGAGCTGTTTTTT. The encoded protein is CASSESIGELFF.

This clonotype appeared many times. This chain uses TRBV29-1 with TRBJ2-2; TRBD1 aligns across 8 bases. The CDR3 is 14 residues long. Germline lookup yields CDR1 SQVTM and CDR2 ANQGSEA. V gave up 5 bases and J gave up 4 bases; unmatched junction bases: 6. The chain's CDR3 is CSVITGGPTGELFF. The CDR3, as DNA: TGCAGCGTTATAACAGGGGGTCCCACCGGGGAGCTGTTTTTT.

This clonotype has at least ten counts. The chain employs TRBV4-2 and TRBJ2-3, with D tentatively TRBD1 or TRBD2 (5 bases each). The CDR3 is 14 residues long. Germline loops: CDR1 LGHNA, CDR2 YNFKEQ. Deletions cut 3 bases from V and 0 bases from J, with 7 bases between. The CDR3 here is CASSQGESTDTQYF. The CDR3 bases are TGTGCCAGCAGCCAGGGGGAAAGCACAGATACGCAGTATTTT.

This clonotype was detected ten times or more. The chain links TRBV29-1 to TRBJ1-3; D ambiguous. The CDR3 length is 12 residues. Germline lookup yields CDR1 SQVTM and CDR2 ANQGSEA. V gave up 4 bases and J gave up 0 bases, with 4 bases separating them. The chain's CDR3 is CSVGDSGNTIYF. The CDR3 nucleotides are TGCAGCGTTGGAGACTCTGGAAACACCATATATTTT. Full variable domain (missing parts from reference TRBV29-1 and TRBJ1-3): SAVISQKPSRDICQRGTSLTIQCQVDSQVTMMFWYRQQPGQSLTLIATANQGSEATYESGFVIDKFPISRPNLTFSTLTVSNMSPEDSSIYLCSVGDSGNTIYFGEGSWLTVV.

V is TRBV20-1 and J is TRBJ2-1; perhaps TRBD2 as D (5 bases). The germline V gene encodes CDR1 DFQATT and CDR2 SNEGSKA (reference sequence). CDR3 length: 15 residues. V lost 0 bases and J lost 4, with 13 bases in between. For the CDR3, the DNA is TGCAGTGCTAGAGATCCAGCGGAGGCTTACAATGAGCAGTTCTTC. Amino acids: CSARDPAEAYNEQFF.

The sample holds many counts of this clonotype. The chain carries TRBV10-3 and TRBJ2-3; 13 bases map to TRBD2. Germline-derived CDR1 and CDR2 are ENHRY and SYGVKD. CDR3 length: 17 residues. Unmatched junction bases numbered 8, after V lost 8 bases and J lost 0 bases. Here the CDR3 DNA reads TGTGCCATCGGCGAGACTAGCGGGGGGACTAGCACAGATACGCAGTATTTT. It encodes CAIGETSGGTSTDTQYF.

In DNA, the CDR3 is TGCAGCGTTGAAGGACCCCAACTCGAAGCTTTCTTT. Translating it yields CSVEGPQLEAFF. The V gene is TRBV29-1, the J gene TRBJ1-1; D unclear. The V end was cut by 1 base, the J end by 8 bases, with 11 bases between. Germline values: CDR1 SQVTM, CDR2 ANQGSEA. This CDR3 has 12 residues.

This clonotype was recorded many times. This chain uses TRBV7-3 with TRBJ2-1; unclear D gene. Trimming removed 5 bases at V and 0 bases at J, with 5 bases between. The CDR3 has 13 residues. The germline V gene has CDR1 SGHTA and CDR2 FQGTGA. Here the CDR3 reads CASSPSSYNEQFF. The CDR3 bases are TGTGCCAGCAGCCCGAGCTCCTACAATGAGCAGTTCTTC.

Many counts were recorded for this clonotype. V is TRBV7-2 and J is TRBJ2-2; 11 nucleotides line up with TRBD2. The CDR3 extends over 16 amino acids. V shed 6 bases, J shed 7 bases, and the junction held 10 bases outside the gene matches. From germline, CDR1 is SGHTA and CDR2 FQGNSA. The CDR3, as DNA: TGTGCCAGCAGATTTACTAGCGGGAGTAATAACGGGGAGCTGTTTTTT. This sequence encodes CASRFTSGSNNGELFF.

This clonotype was counted many times. Here the CDR3 DNA reads TGTGCCAGTAGTATAGGACTAGCGGGAGGAAAGCAGTTCTTC. Translation: CASSIGLAGGKQFF. V and J are TRBV19 and TRBJ2-1, with 13 positions matching TRBD2. Trimming cost V 1 base and J 11 bases; bases outside gene matches: 2. Germline CDR1 and CDR2: LNHDA and SQIVND (reference sequence). This CDR3 region has 14 residues.